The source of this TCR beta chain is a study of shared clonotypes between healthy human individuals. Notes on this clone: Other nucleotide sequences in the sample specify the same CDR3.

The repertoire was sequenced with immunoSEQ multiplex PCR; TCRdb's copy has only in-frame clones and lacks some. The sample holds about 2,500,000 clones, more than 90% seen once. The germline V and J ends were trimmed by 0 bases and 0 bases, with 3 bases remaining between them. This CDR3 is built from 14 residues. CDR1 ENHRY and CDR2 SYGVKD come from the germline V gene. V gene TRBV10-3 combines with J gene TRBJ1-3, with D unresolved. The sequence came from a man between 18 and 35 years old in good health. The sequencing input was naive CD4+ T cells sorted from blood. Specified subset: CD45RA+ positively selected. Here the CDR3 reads CAISESSSGNTIYF. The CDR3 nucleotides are TGTGCCATCAGTGAGTCTTCCTCTGGAAACACCATATATTTT.